The next 18 T cell receptor beta chains were all read from a single sample in a study of T cell clusters in autoimmune cytopenias. Each sample's input was 250 to 300 ng genomic DNA, 35,000 to 40,000 genome equivalents. One tube held mixed TRB-A and TRB-B primer pools for touch-down PCR. Reprocessing the multiplex PCR reads, TCRdb reports a single entry for every CDR3 protein and omits DNA. This table holds about 11,000 distinct CDR3 sequences. These data also featured in a second study, about T cell repertoires in aging, cancer and after chemotherapy.

The material sequenced was peripheral blood. The receptors shown here come from a human donor in good health.

The gene calls are TRBV6-5 and TRBJ2-7; TCRdb lists TRBD1, though no DNA is available to test this call. CDR1 MNHEY and CDR2 SVGAGI come from the germline V gene. The CDR3 totals 15 residues. The CDR3 loop is CASSATGHPSVEQYF.

This chain connects TRBV6-6 to TRBJ2-2; the TCRdb D gene call, TRBD1, has no DNA to confirm it. Germline-derived CDR1 and CDR2 are MNHNY and SVGAGI (reference sequence). This CDR3 has 14 residues. The CDR3 region is CASRGELNTGELFF.

The chain carries TRBV20-1 and TRBJ2-5. The CDR3 is made up of 14 amino acids. CDR1 is DFQATT and CDR2 is SNEGSKA in the germline V gene (reference sequence). The CDR3 sequence is CSAREDTAQETQYF.

This rearrangement joins TRBV19 to TRBJ1-5; the TCRdb call, TRBD1, lacks DNA for checking. The germline gives CDR1 LNHDA, CDR2 SQIVND (reference sequence). The CDR3 consists of 15 residues. CDR3 residues: CASMNHRGPHQPQHF.

This CDR3 reads CASQTTSKDEQFF. This rearrangement joins TRBV10-3 to TRBJ2-1; TCRdb indicates TRBD2, and absent DNA this call remains unverified. The CDR3 spans 13 residues. The germline CDR1 and CDR2 sequences are ENHRY and SYGVKD.

V gene TRBV19 combines with J gene TRBJ1-1; TCRdb indicates TRBD1, and absent DNA this call remains unverified. The germline CDR1 and CDR2 sequences are LNHDA and SQIVND (reference sequence). This CDR3 is built from 13 residues. This CDR3 reads CASSRGGYAEAFF.

This clonotype ranks as large in terms of frequency. The chain carries TRBV30 and TRBJ2-7; TCRdb lists TRBD1, though no DNA is available to test this call. Germline CDR1 reads GTSNPN; CDR2 reads SVGIG (reference sequence). This CDR3 contains 14 residues. The CDR3 loop reads CAWTFGTFEGEQYF. Using reference TRBV30 and TRBJ2-7 for the parts outside the CDR3, the full variable domain is SQTIHQWPATLVQPVGSPLSLECTVEGTSNPNLYWYRQAAGRGLQLLFYSVGIGQISSEVPQNLSASRPQDRQFILSSKKLLLSDSGFYLCAWTFGTFEGEQYFGPGTRLTVT.

The genes are TRBV5-5 and TRBJ1-2; checking the TCRdb D call of TRBD1 is not possible without DNA. The CDR3 runs 13 residues. Per the germline V gene, CDR1 is SGHKS and CDR2 is YYEKEE (reference sequence). The CDR3 is CASSLWTGYGYTF.

By frequency, this clonotype registers large (0.1 to 1%). V usage is TRBV29-1 and J usage is TRBJ1-4; with no DNA, the TCRdb D assignment of TRBD1 cannot be verified. Germline-derived CDR1 and CDR2 are SQVTM and ANQGSEA. The CDR3 is 14 residues long. CDR3 region: CSVEGGSGIRELFF.

This clonotype counts as medium-sized (0.01 to 0.1%) by frequency. The CDR3 reads CSVEDRAGVLTETQYF. The rearrangement uses TRBV29-1 and TRBJ2-5; TCRdb's D call, TRBD1, is unchecked because there is no DNA. The length of the CDR3 is 16 residues. From germline, CDR1 is SQVTM and CDR2 ANQGSEA.

The chain is built from TRBV6-6 and TRBJ1-5. The CDR3 is made up of 14 amino acids. Germline-derived CDR1 and CDR2 are MNHNY and SVGAGI (reference sequence). The CDR3 region is CASSPRRGNQPQHF.

This chain links TRBV13 with TRBJ2-3; TCRdb's assignment of TRBD2 cannot be checked, as there is no DNA. The CDR3 loop spans 12 amino acids. Germline CDR1 is PRHDT and CDR2 is FYEKMQ (reference sequence). CDR3 loop: CASSFPEGSQYF.

The chain combines TRBV6-5 with TRBJ1-1; TCRdb lists TRBD1, though no DNA is available to test this call. The CDR3 consists of 14 residues. Germline V gene lookup returns CDR1 MNHEY and CDR2 SVGAGI. The CDR3 is CASSPDTWNTEAFF.

CDR3 residues: CAISTGNSNQPQHF. The chain recombines TRBV10-3 with TRBJ1-5; TCRdb outputs TRBD1, but without DNA this stays unchecked. Germline CDR1 ENHRY, CDR2 SYGVKD. This CDR3 has 14 amino acids.

This chain connects TRBV11-3 to TRBJ2-7; without DNA, the TCRdb call of TRBD2 cannot be checked. Per germline, CDR1 SGHNT and CDR2 YENEEA. The CDR3 spans 14 residues. The CDR3 loop reads CASSFSGLAYEQYF.

The J gene is TRBJ2-2, the V gene TRBV10-3; the TRBD1 assignment by TCRdb is unverifiable without DNA. The CDR3 is 16 residues long. Germline CDR1 reads ENHRY; CDR2 reads SYGVKD. The CDR3 protein is CAISVGGTSGTGELFF.

The chain uses TRBV4-2 and TRBJ2-7; the D gene TCRdb calls, TRBD1, cannot be checked with no DNA. Germline lookup yields CDR1 LGHNA and CDR2 YNFKEQ. The CDR3 is 13 amino acids. CDR3 in amino acids: CASSQDGAYEQYF.

V is TRBV5-4 and J is TRBJ2-1. The CDR3 runs to 11 residues. Germline V gene sequence: CDR1 SGHNT, CDR2 YYREEE (reference sequence). The CDR3 sequence: CASGAINEQFF.